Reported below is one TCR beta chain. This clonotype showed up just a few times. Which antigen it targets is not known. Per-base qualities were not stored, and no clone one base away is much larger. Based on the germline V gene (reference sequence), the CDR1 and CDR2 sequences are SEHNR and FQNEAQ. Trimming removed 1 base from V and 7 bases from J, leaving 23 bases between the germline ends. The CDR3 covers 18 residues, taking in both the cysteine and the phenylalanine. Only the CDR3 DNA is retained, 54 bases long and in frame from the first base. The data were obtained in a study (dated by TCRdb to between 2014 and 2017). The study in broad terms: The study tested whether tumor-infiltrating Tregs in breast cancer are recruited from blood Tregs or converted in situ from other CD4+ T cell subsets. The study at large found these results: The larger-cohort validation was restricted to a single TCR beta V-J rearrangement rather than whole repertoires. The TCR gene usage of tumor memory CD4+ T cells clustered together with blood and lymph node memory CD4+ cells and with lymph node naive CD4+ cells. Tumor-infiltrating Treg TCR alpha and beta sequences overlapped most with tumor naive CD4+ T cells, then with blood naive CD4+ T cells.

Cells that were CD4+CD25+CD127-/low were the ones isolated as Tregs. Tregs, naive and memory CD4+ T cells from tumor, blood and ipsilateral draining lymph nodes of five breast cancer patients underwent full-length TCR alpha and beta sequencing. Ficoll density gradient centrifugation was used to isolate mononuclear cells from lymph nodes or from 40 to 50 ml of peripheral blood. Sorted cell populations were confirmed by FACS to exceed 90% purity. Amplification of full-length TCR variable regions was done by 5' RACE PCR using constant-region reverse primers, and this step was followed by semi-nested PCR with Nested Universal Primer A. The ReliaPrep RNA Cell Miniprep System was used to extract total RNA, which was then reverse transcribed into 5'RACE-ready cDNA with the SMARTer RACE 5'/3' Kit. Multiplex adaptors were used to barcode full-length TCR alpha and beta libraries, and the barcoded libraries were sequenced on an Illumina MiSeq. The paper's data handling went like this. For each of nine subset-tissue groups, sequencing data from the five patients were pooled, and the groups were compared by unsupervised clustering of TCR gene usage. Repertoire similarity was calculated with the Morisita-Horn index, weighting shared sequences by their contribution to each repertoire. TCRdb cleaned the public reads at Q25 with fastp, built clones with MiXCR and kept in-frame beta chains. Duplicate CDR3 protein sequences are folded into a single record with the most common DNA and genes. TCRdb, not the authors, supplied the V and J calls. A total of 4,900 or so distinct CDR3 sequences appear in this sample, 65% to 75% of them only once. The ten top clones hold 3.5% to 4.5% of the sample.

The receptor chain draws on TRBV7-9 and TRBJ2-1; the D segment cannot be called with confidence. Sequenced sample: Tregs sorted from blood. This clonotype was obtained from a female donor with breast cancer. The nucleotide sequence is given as TGTGCCAGCAGCTTAGAAGATCGGAGCGCGGTGAGTGGGAATGAGCAGTTCTTC. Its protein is CASSLEDRSAVSGNEQFF.